The 21 T cell receptor beta chains below were found in one sample sequenced in a study of human thymus T cells. Thymus tissue was removed during corrective cardiac surgery. Clones were sequenced by immunoSEQ multiplex PCR, and TCRdb holds only the in-frame ones, with some missing. The sample records roughly 130,000 clones, about 93% being singletons. The source material was thymus tissue. These receptors were collected from a boy younger than two with a congenital heart defect but otherwise immunologically healthy.

Concerning this clone itself: The same CDR3 also results from other DNA sequences found in this sample. The V call is TRBV7-2, the J call TRBJ2-5; tentative D call: TRBD2 (5 bases). CDR3 length: 16 amino acids. V was shortened by 2 bases and J by 4 bases, with 17 bases between the two germline ends. Germline V gives CDR1 SGHTA, CDR2 FQGNSA. CDR3 sequence: CASSLRTGCLRETQYF. The CDR3 DNA follows: TGTGCCAGCAGCTTAAGAACGGGGTGTTTAAGAGAGACCCAGTACTTC.

CDR3 residues: CASSLRAILDGFTEAFF. The CDR3 DNA sequence: TGTGCCAGCAGCTTAAGGGCGATTCTAGACGGATTTACTGAAGCTTTCTTT. V is TRBV7-2 and J is TRBJ1-1; D unresolved. Germline V CDR1 and CDR2: SGHTA, FQGNSA. This CDR3 is 17 amino acids long. Trimming removed 2 bases at V and 5 bases at J, with 21 bases between.

The chain is built from TRBV5-6 and TRBJ2-3; D is uncertain. The CDR3 runs 16 residues. The germline V and J ends were trimmed by 0 bases and 0 bases, with 11 bases remaining between them. Germline assignment: CDR1 SGHDT and CDR2 YYEEEE. The CDR3 nucleotides read TGTGCCAGCAGCTTGGCCAGCAGACCTAGCACAGATACGCAGTATTTT. Translation gives CASSLASRPSTDTQYF.

This clone has only one observation. The V and J genes are TRBV21-1 and TRBJ2-7; TRBD2 was called by the table and not checked on the DNA. TRBV21-1 represents a pseudogene. This CDR3 region has 17 residues. The chain's CDR3 is CASSKITSGGDTYEQYF. CDR3 in DNA: TGTGCCAGCAGCAAAATTACTAGCGGGGGGGACACCTACGAGCAGTACTTC.

Notes on this clone: Other DNA sequences from this sample encode an identical CDR3 as well. CDR3 in DNA: TGTGCCACCAGCAGAGAGGGGGGACAGGGAACCGGGGAGCTGTTTTTT. Translation: CATSREGGQGTGELFF. This chain connects TRBV15 to TRBJ2-2, with 9 bases aligning to TRBD1. The CDR3 spans 16 residues. Germline V CDR1 and CDR2: LNHNV, YYDKDF (reference sequence). Trimming took 0 bases from V and 5 from J; bases not matched to a gene: 4.

The J gene is TRBJ2-3, the V gene TRBV5-5, with D unresolved. Trimming pared 2 bases from V and 2 bases from J, leaving 18 bases between. The CDR3 is 17 amino acids. Germline lookup yields CDR1 SGHKS and CDR2 YYEKEE (reference sequence). The CDR3 protein is CASSFLFFSTDTDTQYF. In nucleotides, the CDR3 is TGTGCCAGCAGCTTTCTATTTTTTAGTACAGACACAGATACGCAGTATTTT.

The chain recombines TRBV13 with TRBJ2-1, with 7 bases identical to TRBD2. Germline trimming cut 1 base from V and 6 bases from J; bases unmatched to any gene: 6. Germline loops: CDR1 PRHDT, CDR2 FYEKMQ (reference sequence). This CDR3 is 15 amino acids long. The CDR3 spells CASSLARTRGNEQFF. The CDR3 DNA reads TGTGCCAGCAGCTTAGCTCGGACTAGGGGCAATGAGCAGTTCTTC.

The rearrangement links TRBV11-2 to TRBJ2-3; 8 bases agree with TRBD2. The CDR3 sequence is 18 residues long. Germline CDR1 reads SGHAT; CDR2 reads FQNNGV. The V gene end was trimmed by 3 bases and the J gene end by 0 bases; junction bases not matched to a gene: 11. The CDR3 sequence is CASSFKTSATPSTDTQYF. The CDR3 DNA sequence: TGTGCCAGCAGCTTCAAGACTAGCGCGACCCCGAGCACAGATACGCAGTATTTT.

The count of this clone is one. The rearrangement uses TRBV14 and TRBJ2-2, with 8 bases fitting TRBD2. The length of the CDR3 is 16 residues. The V gene end was trimmed by 4 bases and the J gene end by 5 bases; junction bases not matched to a gene: 9. Germline values: CDR1 SGHDN, CDR2 FVKESK. Here the CDR3 reads CASSRGLAGRTGELFF. CDR3 DNA sequence: TGTGCCAGCAGCCGAGGATTAGCGGGGAGAACCGGGGAGCTGTTTTTT.

V and J are TRBV19 and TRBJ1-5; weak D call: TRBD1 (5 bases). The germline gives CDR1 LNHDA, CDR2 SQIVND (reference sequence). The V and J ends lost 7 bases and 6 bases respectively, with 16 bases between them. This CDR3 contains 14 residues. The CDR3 sequence: CASKGSRQGQPQHF. CDR3 nucleotides: TGTGCCAGTAAGGGCAGTCGTCAGGGTCAGCCCCAGCATTTT.

The chain employs TRBV5-6 and TRBJ2-1, with unresolved D. The V gene's germline CDR1 is SGHDT and CDR2 YYEEEE. This CDR3 is 13 amino acids long. V was pared by 1 base and J by 6 bases, with 8 bases between. CDR3 nucleotide sequence: TGTGCCAGCAGCTTGACCCAACTCAATGAGCAGTTCTTC. Translating it yields CASSLTQLNEQFF.

The J gene is TRBJ1-5, the V gene TRBV5-6, with TRBD1 matching 7 bases. Germline V CDR1 and CDR2: SGHDT, YYEEEE. The CDR3 is 17 amino acids. V lost 0 bases and J lost 6; bases outside the gene matches: 12. The CDR3 DNA reads as TGTGCCAGCAGCTTGGGGTCGCGACAGGGTCAGGGTCAGCCCCAGCATTTT. This translates into CASSLGSRQGQGQPQHF.

This sequence joins TRBV6-5 and TRBJ2-3, with D perhaps TRBD1 (6 bases). The CDR3 has 15 amino acids. The V end lost 4 bases, the J end lost 0 bases, and 11 bases lay between the germline ends. Germline CDR1 is MNHEY and CDR2 is SVGAGI. CDR3 region: CASSSQTGSTDTQYF. DNA of the CDR3: TGTGCCAGCAGTTCCCAGACAGGAAGCACAGATACGCAGTATTTT.

This sequence joins TRBV5-6 and TRBJ2-7, with 7 nucleotides matching TRBD1. The trim removed 2 bases at V and 3 bases at J, leaving 8 bases unmatched. This CDR3 is built from 15 residues. Germline V CDR1 and CDR2: SGHDT, YYEEEE. In DNA form, the CDR3 reads TGTGCCAGCAGCTTAGGACAGGCCGACCACTACGAGCAGTACTTC. Its protein product is CASSLGQADHYEQYF.

This sequence joins TRBV18 and TRBJ2-3; 8 bases line up with TRBD2. This CDR3 has 15 residues. With V trimmed by 2 bases and J by 2 bases, 3 bases remained unmatched. Germline CDR1 KGHSH, CDR2 LQKENI. CDR3 loop: CASSPTGGHTDTQYF. CDR3 coding DNA: TGTGCCAGCTCACCAACGGGGGGGCACACAGATACGCAGTATTTT.

The chain employs TRBV5-4 and TRBJ1-6; the D gene is possibly TRBD1 (5 bases). The V end lost 0 bases, the J end lost 9 bases, and 16 bases lay between the germline ends. Germline values: CDR1 SGHNT, CDR2 YYREEE (reference sequence). There are 16 residues in the CDR3. CDR3 nucleotide sequence: TGTGCCAGCAGCTTGGGGGGCGACAGTATCGGTTCACCCCTCCACTTT. Its protein product is CASSLGGDSIGSPLHF.

V is TRBV6-7 and J is TRBJ1-4; D might be TRBD1 (5 bases). TRBV6-7 is placed among ORFs of uncertain function. Deletions cut 5 bases from V and 10 bases from J, with 29 bases between. There are 18 residues in the CDR3. The CDR3 loop is CASSAPPGARALGRKLFF. The CDR3 coding sequence is TGTGCCAGCAGTGCCCCCCCTGGGGCCAGGGCCCTAGGGCGAAAACTGTTTTTT.

V and J are TRBV5-1 and TRBJ2-5; D is uncertain. The CDR3 has 11 residues. CDR1 is SGHRS, CDR2 YFSETQ, per germline. V was clipped by 4 bases and J by 6 bases, with 7 bases between them. CDR3 bases: TGCGCCAGCAGCGCGGAGAAGACCCAGTACTTC. Translated: CASSAEKTQYF.

This chain connects TRBV15 to TRBJ1-3, with D possibly being TRBD1 (5 bases). Deletions cut 3 bases from V and 0 bases from J, with 18 bases between. Germline assignment: CDR1 LNHNV and CDR2 YYDKDF (reference sequence). CDR3 length: 18 amino acids. The CDR3 coding sequence is TGTGCCACCAGCAGGGAGGGGCGGTCAAGTTCCTCTGGAAACACCATATATTTT. It codes for CATSREGRSSSSGNTIYF.

The CDR3 protein is CASGSQMNTEAFF. CDR3 DNA sequence: TGTGCCAGCGGGAGCCAGATGAACACTGAAGCTTTCTTT. J is TRBJ1-1 and V is TRBV28, with unresolved D. Deletions cut 8 bases from V and 0 bases from J, with 10 bases between. Germline V gene sequence: CDR1 MDHEN, CDR2 SYDVKM. The CDR3 runs to 13 residues.

The rearrangement links TRBV5-4 to TRBJ2-2, with no clear D. This CDR3 has 12 amino acids. Trimming left V 0 bases short and J 7 bases short, with 4 bases between. The V gene's germline CDR1 is SGHNT and CDR2 YYREEE (reference sequence). As DNA, the CDR3 is TGTGCCAGCAGCTTGGCCGGCGGGGAGCTGTTTTTT. Protein sequence: CASSLAGGELFF.